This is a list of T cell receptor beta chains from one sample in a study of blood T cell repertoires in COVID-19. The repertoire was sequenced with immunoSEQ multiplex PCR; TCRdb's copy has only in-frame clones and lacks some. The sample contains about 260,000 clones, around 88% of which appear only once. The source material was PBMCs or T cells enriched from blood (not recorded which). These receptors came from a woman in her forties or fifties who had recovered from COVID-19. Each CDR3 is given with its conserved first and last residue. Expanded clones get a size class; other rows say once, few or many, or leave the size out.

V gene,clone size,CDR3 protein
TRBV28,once,CAAGVDYGYTF
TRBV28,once,CASDPGRTTNEKLFF
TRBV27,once,CASSLIYPKSGSLYEQYF
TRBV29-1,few,CSVPEQGIHGYTF
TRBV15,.,CATSRELAGTDTQYF
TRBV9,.,CASSVGGTSGITDTQYF
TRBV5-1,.,CASSGSSRTEETQYF
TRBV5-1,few,CASSFTGGTSMNTEAFF
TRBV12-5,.,CAGQDSNTGELFF
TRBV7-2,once,CASSQGQYNQPQHF
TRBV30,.,CAWSVQAQTGDTQYF
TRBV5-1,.,CASYRAGDTQYF
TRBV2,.,CASSVIERNTQYF
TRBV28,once,CASSLETRTEAFF
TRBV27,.,CASSFRGGGGARVESPLHF
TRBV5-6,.,CASRGWGQGNNGYTF
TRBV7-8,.,CASRTTSGKHQETQYF
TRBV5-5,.,CASSLGQGANQPQHF
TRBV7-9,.,CASSLSQFGEGMAFF
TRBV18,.,CASSPGQGVYSPLHF
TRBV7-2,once,CASSTGQDYGYTF
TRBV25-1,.,CASSDNQGNQPQHF
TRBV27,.,CASRVDRGRPEAFF
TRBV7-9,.,CASSFSVGEETQYF
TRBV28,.,CASSYGTGQSTDTQYF
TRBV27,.,CASRGWKGYTF
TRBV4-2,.,CASSQSGSRDEQFF
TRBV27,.,CASSLFQGRVEKLFF
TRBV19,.,CASSIPRSDYGYTF
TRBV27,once,CASSPGQGPYEQYF
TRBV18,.,CASSPDRTNTEAFF
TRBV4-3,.,CASSQAAGPGQPQHF
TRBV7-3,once,CASSPQLSGTPIMFF
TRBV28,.,CASSSTDGYTF
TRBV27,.,CASSLGGQPYEQYF
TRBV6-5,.,CASSSGLAGGRDTQYF
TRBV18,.,CASSRTSESYEQYF
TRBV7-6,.,CASSLEDRGYEQYF
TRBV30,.,CAWSVGGGAETQYF
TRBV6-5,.,CASFWNTEAFF
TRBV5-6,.,CASSPLDSTDYEQYF
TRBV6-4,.,CASSEQGQGASPLHF